This TCR beta chain was identified in a study of cytomegalovirus exposure and HLA in healthy donors. Study information: Genetic ancestry analysis placed 75% to 85% of the approximately 390 donors that were genotyped in the Caucasian-associated cluster. Findings of the study overall: Per a prior analysis, the majority of TCR beta V segments were productive roughly 90% or roughly 30% of the time. The authors confirmed in vitro that three CMV-associated chains were specific for CMV antigens.

PCR employed 60 Vbeta and 13 Jbeta primers. Using immunoSEQ multiplex PCR, the repertoire was profiled, and TCRdb retains in-frame clones only, with some absent. Here the sample spans roughly 110,000 clones, 82% being singletons. With V trimmed by 6 bases and J by 11 bases, 12 bases remained unmatched. Germline V lookup: CDR1 MNHEY, CDR2 SVGAGI. There are 13 residues in the CDR3. As for this clone: What it binds is unknown.

The specimen was PBMCs. J is TRBJ1-1 and V is TRBV6-5, with 7 bases matching TRBD1. This receptor was identified in a man aged 25 to 40 in good health and CMV-seropositive. CDR3 region: CASRGTAIPAAFF. For the CDR3, the DNA is TGTGCCAGCAGAGGGACAGCCATCCCCGCGGCTTTCTTT.